This record covers a single T cell receptor beta chain. These data originate in a study of blood T cell repertoires in COVID-19. Germline CDR1 LGHDT, CDR2 YNNKEL (reference sequence). V was clipped by 6 bases and J by 2 bases, with 10 bases between them. The CDR3 has 13 amino acids. Using immunoSEQ multiplex PCR, the repertoire was profiled, and TCRdb retains in-frame clones only, with some absent. The repertoire holds roughly 260,000 clones, with about 90% as singletons. The source material was peripheral blood. The chain recombines TRBV3-1 (or the pseudogene TRBV3-2) with TRBJ2-5, with a possible D match to TRBD1 (6 bases). The TCR was taken from a person aged 18 to 29 with COVID-19, enrolled during active disease. CDR3 DNA: TGTGCCAGCAGTTCCGGACAGCAAGAGACCCAGTACTTC. Its translation is CASSSGQQETQYF.